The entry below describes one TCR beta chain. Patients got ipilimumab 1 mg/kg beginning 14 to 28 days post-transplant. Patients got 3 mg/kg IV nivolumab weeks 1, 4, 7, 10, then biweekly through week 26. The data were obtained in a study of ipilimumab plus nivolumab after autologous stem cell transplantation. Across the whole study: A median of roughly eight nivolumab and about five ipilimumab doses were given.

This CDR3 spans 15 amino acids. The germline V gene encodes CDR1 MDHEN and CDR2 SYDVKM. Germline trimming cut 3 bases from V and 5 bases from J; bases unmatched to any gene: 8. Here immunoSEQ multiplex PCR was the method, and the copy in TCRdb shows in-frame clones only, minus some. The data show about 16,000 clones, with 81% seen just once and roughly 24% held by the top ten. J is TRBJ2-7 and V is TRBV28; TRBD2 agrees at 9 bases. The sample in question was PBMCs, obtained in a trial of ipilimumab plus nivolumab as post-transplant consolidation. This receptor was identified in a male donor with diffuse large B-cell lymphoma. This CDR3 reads CASSLAGGPVHEQYF. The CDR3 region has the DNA TGTGCCAGCAGTTTGGCGGGGGGGCCGGTCCACGAGCAGTACTTC.